Shown below are 25 T cell receptor beta chains from a single sample sequenced in a study of cytomegalovirus exposure and HLA in healthy donors. Both 60 Vbeta primers and 13 Jbeta primers went into the PCR. Generated by immunoSEQ multiplex PCR, the TCRdb table keeps only in-frame clones and is missing some. This sample has 110,000 or so clones, with around 78% found just once. The sample was PBMCs. The receptors originated from a male donor in good health and CMV-seronegative.

V usage is TRBV15 and J usage is TRBJ2-3, with 12 nucleotides matching TRBD2. V was clipped by 3 bases and J by 3 bases; unmatched bases: 4. Germline assignment: CDR1 LNHNV and CDR2 YYDKDF (reference sequence). The CDR3 sequence is 16 residues long. The CDR3 loop reads CATSRELAGGTDTQYF. The CDR3, as DNA: TGTGCCACCAGCAGGGAACTAGCGGGAGGTACAGATACGCAGTATTTT.

The chain's CDR3 is CASSARRDSSGANVLTF. The CDR3 nucleotides are TGTGCCAGCAGTGCGAGGAGGGACTCCTCTGGGGCCAACGTCCTGACTTTC. The chain recombines TRBV6-1 with TRBJ2-6; weak D call: TRBD2 (6 bases). The V end was cut by 4 bases, the J end by 0 bases, with 13 bases between. From germline, CDR1 is MNHNS and CDR2 SASEGT. This CDR3 spans 17 amino acids.

The chain combines TRBV10-3 with TRBJ1-6, with 9 bases fitting TRBD1. The CDR3 loop spans 16 amino acids. The trim removed 2 bases at V and 7 bases at J, leaving 6 bases unmatched. In germline, CDR1 is ENHRY, CDR2 SYGVKD. DNA of the CDR3: TGTGCCATCAGTGAGGCACGACAGGGGGAGAATTCACCCCTCCACTTT. Protein: CAISEARQGENSPLHF.

V gene TRBV7-6 combines with J gene TRBJ1-1; D is unresolved. Between the trimmed V and J ends, which lost 3 bases and 5 bases, there was a span of 13 bases. Per germline, CDR1 SGHVS and CDR2 FNYEAQ. CDR3 length equals 14 residues. This chain's CDR3 is CASSLAGFVTEAFF. The CDR3 region has the DNA TGTGCCAGCAGCTTGGCAGGATTCGTAACTGAAGCTTTCTTT. The variable domain in full, with the rest retrieved from reference TRBV7-6 and TRBJ1-1, is GAGVSQSPRYKVTKRGQDVALRCDPISGHVSLYWYRQALGQGPEFLTYFNYEAQQDKSGLPNDRFSAERPEGSISTLTIQRTEQRDSAMYRCASSLAGFVTEAFFGQGTRLTVV.

The V call is TRBV5-4, the J call TRBJ1-4; 7 bases are a match to TRBD1. Germline V gene lookup returns CDR1 SGHNT and CDR2 YYREEE (reference sequence). This CDR3 spans 14 amino acids. Trimming took 4 bases from V and 2 from J; bases not matched to a gene: 2. The CDR3 sequence is CASSAQGTNEKLFF. The DNA for the CDR3 is TGTGCCAGCAGCGCACAGGGGACTAATGAAAAACTGTTTTTT.

The chain links TRBV28 to TRBJ1-2, with 7 bases fitting TRBD1. The CDR3 spans 14 residues. J lost 8 bases, V lost 5 bases, and 11 bases had no gene match. The germline V gene has CDR1 MDHEN and CDR2 SYDVKM. The CDR3 DNA reads as TGTGCCAGCAGTCTAACTACAGGGGTGGGCGGCTACACCTTC. It is translated as CASSLTTGVGGYTF.

The V and J genes are TRBV6-1 and TRBJ2-6; D perhaps matches TRBD1 (5 bases). Germline V gene lookup returns CDR1 MNHNS and CDR2 SASEGT. The CDR3 runs 17 residues. Trimming took off 2 bases at V and 12 bases at J, with 23 bases between the two ends. Here the CDR3 reads CASSELVSAAPQGVLTF. In DNA, the CDR3 is TGTGCCAGCAGTGAATTAGTCAGCGCCGCCCCCCAGGGCGTCCTGACTTTC.

This clone was seen once. This rearrangement joins TRBV28 to TRBJ2-5; 13 positions match TRBD2. Looked up from germline, CDR1 is MDHEN and CDR2 is SYDVKM. The J segment lost 5 bases and the V segment lost 6 bases, leaving 12 bases of the junction unmatched. This CDR3 comprises 17 residues. The CDR3 protein is CASRGLTSGRSGETQYF. CDR3 in DNA: TGTGCCAGCAGGGGGCTGACTAGCGGGAGGTCCGGGGAGACCCAGTACTTC.

The rearrangement uses TRBV5-1 and TRBJ1-1; D may be TRBD1 (6 bases). The germline V and J ends were trimmed by 1 base and 7 bases, with 8 bases remaining between them. The CDR3 has 12 amino acids. Germline CDR1 is SGHRS and CDR2 is YFSETQ. Here the CDR3 reads CASSLQGNEAFF. DNA for the CDR3: TGCGCCAGCAGCTTGCAGGGGAATGAAGCTTTCTTT.

V is TRBV7-8 and J is TRBJ1-2; perhaps TRBD1 as D (5 bases). CDR1 and CDR2 from the germline V gene are SGHVS and FQNEAQ. Trimming removed 4 bases from V and 0 bases from J, with 6 bases in between. The CDR3 sequence is 13 residues long. The CDR3 bases are TGTGCCAGCAGCTCGACAGCTAACTATGGCTACACCTTC. It translates to CASSSTANYGYTF.

V usage is TRBV19 and J usage is TRBJ1-1; no clear D. The CDR3 has 14 residues. V lost 8 bases to trimming and J lost 4 bases, with 17 bases between them. Germline values: CDR1 LNHDA, CDR2 SQIVND (reference sequence). In DNA form, the CDR3 reads TGTGCCAGTGTTTCGGATCCCGCGGGCACTGAAGCTTTCTTT. Translation: CASVSDPAGTEAFF. The full variable domain, rest sourced from reference TRBV19 and TRBJ1-1, is DGGITQSPKYLFRKEGQNVTLSCEQNLNHDAMYWYRQDPGQGLRLIYYSQIVNDFQKGDIAEGYSVSREKKESFPLTVTSAQKNPTAFYLCASVSDPAGTEAFFGQGTRLTVV.

V gene TRBV4-2 combines with J gene TRBJ1-1; D may be TRBD1 (5 bases). This CDR3 comprises 15 residues. Germline CDR1 reads LGHNA; CDR2 reads YNFKEQ. V dropped 0 bases and J dropped 3 bases, with 11 bases sitting between them. CDR3 bases: TGTGCCAGCAGCCAAGACACAGGAGGGGACACTGAAGCTTTCTTT. It specifies CASSQDTGGDTEAFF.

In its sample, this clone was seen once. This chain links TRBV14 with TRBJ2-7, with TRBD1 identical over 9 bases. Germline trimming cut 2 bases from V and 6 bases from J; bases unmatched to any gene: 8. Germline-derived CDR1 and CDR2 are SGHDN and FVKESK. CDR3 size: 15 residues. CDR3 in DNA: TGTGCCAGCAGCCAACCGGGACAGGGAGTGGGCGAGCAGTACTTC. This encodes CASSQPGQGVGEQYF.

This chain links TRBV5-1 with TRBJ1-2; 9 bases map to TRBD1. CDR3 size: 14 residues. Trimming took 4 bases from V and 8 from J; bases not matched to a gene: 9. In germline, CDR1 is SGHRS, CDR2 YFSETQ. CDR3 in DNA: TGCGCCAGCAGCCCGGGACAGGGTTCTTGGGGCTACACCTTC. Its protein is CASSPGQGSWGYTF.

The V gene is TRBV2, the J gene TRBJ2-5; possibly TRBD1 for D (5 bases). Germline V CDR1 and CDR2: SNHLY, FYNNEI. V lost 2 bases and J lost 2, with 15 bases in between. The CDR3 is 16 residues long. CDR3 coding DNA: TGTGCCAGCAGTGAATCCGCAGGGAAGGGACAAGAGACCCAGTACTTC. Amino acid sequence: CASSESAGKGQETQYF.

The J gene is TRBJ2-1, the V gene TRBV25-1; D remains unclear. Germline loops: CDR1 MGHDK, CDR2 SYGVNS. This CDR3 is 10 amino acids long. The V end was cut by 4 bases, the J end by 7 bases, with 2 bases between. DNA of the CDR3: TGTGCCAGCAGTGCAAATGAGCAGTTCTTC. Translating gives CASSANEQFF.

The chain has TRBV18 and TRBJ2-3, with 7 bases fitting TRBD1. The length of the CDR3 is 14 residues. Germline V gene lookup returns CDR1 KGHSH and CDR2 LQKENI. The junction had 6 bases not matched to a gene; V was cut back by 9 bases and J by 0 bases. CDR3 nucleotide sequence: TGTGCCAGTCCCCGGGACAGAAGCACAGATACGCAGTATTTT. Translated: CASPRDRSTDTQYF.

This rearrangement joins TRBV11-3 to TRBJ2-2; TRBD1 matches at 7 bases. V lost 5 bases and J lost 0; bases outside the gene matches: 3. The CDR3 is 15 residues long. Germline CDR1 and CDR2: SGHNT and YENEEA. The CDR3 is CASSLGTANTGELFF. Written as DNA, the CDR3 is TGTGCCAGCAGCCTCGGGACAGCGAACACCGGGGAGCTGTTTTTT.

This chain connects TRBV5-6 to TRBJ2-3; TRBD2 agrees at 9 bases. The germline gives CDR1 SGHDT, CDR2 YYEEEE. Trimming at V came to 0 bases and at J to 4 bases, leaving 3 bases not matched to a gene. The CDR3 length is 15 residues. The CDR3 bases are TGTGCCAGCAGCTTGGGGTTAGCGGGAGCAGATACGCAGTATTTT. Protein product: CASSLGLAGADTQYF. The full variable domain, in which reference TRBV5-6 and TRBJ2-3 provide the parts outside the CDR3, is DAGVTQSPTHLIKTRGQQVTLRCSPKSGHDTVSWYQQALGQGPQFIFQYYEEEERQRGNFPDRFSGHQFPNYSSELNVNALLLGDSALYLCASSLGLAGADTQYFGPGTRLTVL.

This clone was counted once. The V call is TRBV9, the J call TRBJ2-3; 10 bases line up with TRBD2. The CDR3 runs to 15 residues. V lost 4 bases to trimming and J lost 1 base; unmatched junction nucleotides: 3. Germline values: CDR1 SGDLS, CDR2 YYNGEE. The CDR3 DNA is TGTGCCAGCAGCCCGACTAGCGGGCGCACAGATACGCAGTATTTT. It specifies CASSPTSGRTDTQYF.

This clone has a single count. The chain links TRBV2 to TRBJ1-5; D not resolved. Trimming took 5 bases from V and 5 from J, leaving 16 bases between them. This CDR3 is 15 amino acids long. Germline loops: CDR1 SNHLY, CDR2 FYNNEI. CDR3 loop: CASSTEFGGHQPQHF. DNA for the CDR3: TGTGCCAGCAGTACCGAATTTGGAGGGCATCAGCCCCAGCATTTT.

The chain employs TRBV7-3 and TRBJ2-1, with 14 nucleotides matching TRBD2. The CDR3 sequence is 17 residues long. Germline V gene lookup returns CDR1 SGHTA and CDR2 FQGTGA. V lost 4 bases, J lost 10 bases, and 12 bases stayed unmatched. CDR3 sequence (DNA): TGTGCCAGCAGCTCAGGGGTGGGACTAGCGGGAGCCTGGGAGCAGTTCTTC. Protein sequence: CASSSGVGLAGAWEQFF.

V and J are TRBV27 and TRBJ2-1; weak D call: TRBD2 (6 bases). The CDR3 has 14 amino acids. Trimming shortened V by 5 bases and J by 1 base, and 9 bases separated the two germline ends. Germline V gene lookup returns CDR1 MNHEY and CDR2 SMNVEV (reference sequence). CDR3 in amino acids: CASSLAISYNEQFF. CDR3 DNA sequence: TGTGCCAGCAGTCTAGCGATTTCCTACAATGAGCAGTTCTTC.

In this sample, this clone turned up a few times. The J gene is TRBJ2-3, the V gene TRBV2; 9 bases fit TRBD1. With V trimmed by 10 bases and J by 1 base, 12 bases remained unmatched. The CDR3 extends over 16 amino acids. The germline V gene has CDR1 SNHLY and CDR2 FYNNEI. This CDR3 is CATNRGQAGRTDTQYF. Here the CDR3 DNA reads TGTGCCACGAACAGGGGGCAAGCGGGCCGCACAGATACGCAGTATTTT.

This rearrangement joins TRBV7-9 to TRBJ2-1, with D possibly TRBD2 on 5 matching bases. Per the germline V gene, CDR1 is SEHNR and CDR2 is FQNEAQ (reference sequence). CDR3 length equals 14 residues. V lost 5 bases and J 5 bases, leaving 13 bases between the germline ends. In DNA form, the CDR3 reads TGTGCCAGCAGCCCTAGCAGAGAAAACAATGAGCAGTTCTTC. This encodes CASSPSRENNEQFF.